This record looks at one T cell receptor (beta chain) sequence and its context. Its antigen is still unknown. At the DNA level, this CDR3 is encoded by other sequences in the same sample as well. At the deep level, the assay was run. The repertoire was sequenced with immunoSEQ multiplex PCR; TCRdb's copy has only in-frame clones and lacks some. This sample has 450,000 to 700,000 clones, with 95% to 96% found just once. This sample is drawn from a study of shared clonotypes between healthy human individuals. Study outcomes and limitations: What limited the represented genetic and exposure-history diversity was the small number of donors. Naive subsets usually exceeded memory subsets in estimated richness.

V was clipped by 2 bases and J by 2 bases, with 11 bases between them. The CDR3 extends over 14 amino acids. Germline lookup yields CDR1 SGDLS and CDR2 YYNGEE. In the naive CD8 group, cells lacked CD45RO and were positively selected for CCR7, so terminally differentiated effector memory CD45RA+ cells were left out. The rearrangement links TRBV9 to TRBJ2-7, with D tentatively TRBD2 (5 bases). The sample taken for sequencing was naive CD8+ T cells sorted from blood. This clonotype was sampled from a woman in her thirties in good health. CDR3 protein: CASSVGGSPYEQYF. The CDR3 DNA reads as TGTGCCAGCAGCGTTGGTGGGAGTCCCTACGAGCAGTACTTC. The entire variable domain, with the rest obtained from reference TRBV9 and TRBJ2-7, is as follows: DSGVTQTPKHLITATGQRVTLRCSPRSGDLSVYWYQQSLDQGLQFLIQYYNGEERAKGNILERFSAQQFPDLHSELNLSSLELGDSALYFCASSVGGSPYEQYFGPGTRLTVT.